This record covers a single T cell receptor (beta chain). These data come from a study of technical replicates of blood from a few donors. Measured with immunoSEQ multiplex PCR; TCRdb has only the in-frame clones, and not every one. The table records about 71,000 clones, roughly 92% of them present only once. The germline gives CDR1 SGHRS, CDR2 YFSETQ. The CDR3 length is 15 residues. V lost 0 bases and J 1 base, leaving 9 bases between the germline ends. This TCR derives from a human donor in good health. The chain combines TRBV5-1 with TRBJ2-3, with D possibly TRBD2 on 6 matching bases. The sequenced sample consisted of T cells isolated from PBMCs. The CDR3 is CASSLVASGTDTQYF. CDR3 nucleotides: TGCGCCAGCAGCTTGGTGGCTAGCGGCACAGATACGCAGTATTTT.